This T cell receptor (beta chain) was profiled in a study of T cell responses to AZD1222 COVID-19 vaccine. Regarding the study as a whole: White British ancestry dominated among donors, who included more females, and clonal diversity was possibly underestimated. There were repertoire samples only from the period after the peak T cell response. A rise in Spike-specific TCR breadth and depth followed two AZD1222 doses.

The protocol was immunoSEQ multiplex PCR, while the TCRdb copy is restricted to in-frame clones and leaves out a portion. The sample lists about 150,000 clones; around nine tenths were seen once. A remark on this clone: Its antigen is undetermined.

This sequence was found in an adult who had recovered from COVID-19. The material was peripheral blood, obtained after recovery from COVID-19.

CDR3 sequence: CASSVAQGPREKLFF. DNA for the CDR3: TGTGCCAGTAGTGTCGCACAGGGGCCGAGGGAAAAACTGTTTTTT. This chain connects TRBV19 to TRBJ1-4; 7 nucleotides match TRBD1. The CDR3 runs 15 residues. The germline V gene has CDR1 LNHDA and CDR2 SQIVND (reference sequence). Trimming removed 5 bases from V and 8 bases from J; junction bases left unmatched: 11.